This TCR beta chain stems from a study of cytomegalovirus exposure and HLA in healthy donors. Study information: Earlier sequencing of approximately 180 million T cells yielded roughly 100 million unique TCR beta sequences.

Study results and limitations: Immune exposure information comprised only CMV serostatus. Cytomegalovirus status was reportedly diagnosed by the classifier with high sensitivity and specificity.

Worth noting for this clone: Antigen: not known.

The CDR3 consists of 13 residues. Per the germline V gene, CDR1 is SNHLY and CDR2 is FYNNEI. The germline V and J ends were trimmed by 6 bases and 0 bases, with 6 bases remaining between them. The PCR ran on 60 Vbeta and 13 Jbeta primers. Method: immunoSEQ multiplex PCR; TCRdb's copy keeps in-frame clones and lacks some. Counted here are roughly 200,000 clones, 85% to 90% occurring once; the ten biggest clones make up 0.95% to 1.1%. The rearrangement links TRBV2 to TRBJ1-3; D remains ambiguous. The TCR sequence derives from a woman aged 18-35 years in good health and CMV-seronegative. The sample comprised PBMCs. The CDR3 protein is CASRGHSGNTIYF. The CDR3 nucleotides are TGTGCCAGCAGGGGCCACTCTGGAAACACCATATATTTT.